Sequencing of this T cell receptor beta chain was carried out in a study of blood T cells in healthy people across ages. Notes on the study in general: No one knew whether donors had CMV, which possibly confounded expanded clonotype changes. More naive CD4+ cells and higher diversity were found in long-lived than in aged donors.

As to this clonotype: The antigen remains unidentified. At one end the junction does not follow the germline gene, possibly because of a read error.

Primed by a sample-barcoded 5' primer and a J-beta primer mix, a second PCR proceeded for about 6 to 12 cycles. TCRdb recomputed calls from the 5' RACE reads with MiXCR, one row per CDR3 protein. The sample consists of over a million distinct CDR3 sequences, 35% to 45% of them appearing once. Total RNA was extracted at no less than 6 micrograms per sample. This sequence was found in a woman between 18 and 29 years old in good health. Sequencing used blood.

Here the CDR3 DNA reads TGTGCCAGTAGCTTAGTAGGCCCTTCAGATACGCAGTATTTT. As protein: CASSLVGPSDTQYF. The genes are TRBV7-9 and TRBJ2-3, with D unclear. Germline lookup yields CDR1 SEHNR and CDR2 FQNEAQ (reference sequence). The CDR3 spans 14 residues.